This T cell receptor (beta chain) was captured by sequencing in a study of OX40 agonist ivuxolimab in advanced cancers. Study-wide results and caveats: Determination of antigen specificity was not performed for the expanded peripheral T cells.

Assay: immunoSEQ multiplex PCR; the TCRdb copy retains only in-frame clones and omits some. The sample has just under 85,000 clones, around four fifths seen once. Remarks on this clone: The antigen is not known.

The source is an adult with an advanced solid tumor such as melanoma, head and neck, liver or kidney cancer. Source: CD4+ or CD8+ T cells sorted from blood, taken in a trial of the OX40 agonist ivuxolimab.

The CDR3 loop is CSVEGQGDTEAFF. The CDR3 DNA is TGCAGCGTTGAAGGGCAGGGAGACACTGAAGCTTTCTTT. This chain joins TRBV29-1 and TRBJ1-1, with a tentative D call TRBD1 (5 bases). Germline V gene data show CDR1 as SQVTM and CDR2 as ANQGSEA. The length of the CDR3 is 13 residues. V lost 1 base, J lost 3 bases, and 9 bases lay in between.